The present T cell receptor (beta chain) was sequenced within a study of blood T cells in healthy people across ages. In terms of origin and age, donors were healthy Caucasian individuals from Russia aged roughly 6 to 90. Only a few counts were recorded for this clonotype. There are 14 residues in the CDR3. With 5 bases removed from V and 3 bases from J, the gap between germline ends came to 14 bases. Alongside a J-beta primer mix, a sample-barcoded 5' primer served in a second PCR lasting 7 to 11 cycles. Using its own MiXCR run on the 5' RACE reads, TCRdb lists one record per CDR3 protein. This table holds around 1,800,000 distinct CDR3 sequences, more than 35% found once.

The sequencing sample was made of blood. The clonotype comes from a human donor in good health. This sequence joins TRBV12-3 or TRBV12-4 and TRBJ2-7, with D maybe TRBD1 (6 bases). As DNA, the CDR3 is TGTGCCAGCAGTCTTGACAGGTTTCACTACGAGCAGTACTTC. Its protein product is CASSLDRFHYEQYF.